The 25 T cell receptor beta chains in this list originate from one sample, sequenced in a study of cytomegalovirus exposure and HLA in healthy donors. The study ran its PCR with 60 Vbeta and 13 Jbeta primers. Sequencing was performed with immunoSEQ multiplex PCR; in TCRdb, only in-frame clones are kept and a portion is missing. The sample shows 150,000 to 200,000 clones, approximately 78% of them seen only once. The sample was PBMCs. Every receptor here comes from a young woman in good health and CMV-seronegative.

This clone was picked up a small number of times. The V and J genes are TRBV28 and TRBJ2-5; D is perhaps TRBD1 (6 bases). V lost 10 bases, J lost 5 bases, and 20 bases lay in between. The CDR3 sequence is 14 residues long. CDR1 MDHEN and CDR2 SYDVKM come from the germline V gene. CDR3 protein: CATTPGQIFETQYF. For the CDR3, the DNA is TGTGCCACCACTCCGGGACAAATTTTCGAGACCCAGTACTTC. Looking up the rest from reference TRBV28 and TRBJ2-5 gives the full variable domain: DVKVTQSSRYLVKRTGEKVFLECVQDMDHENMFWYRQDPGLGLRLIYFSYDVKMKEKGDIPEGYSVSREKKERFSLILESASTNQTSMYLCATTPGQIFETQYFGPGTRLLVL.

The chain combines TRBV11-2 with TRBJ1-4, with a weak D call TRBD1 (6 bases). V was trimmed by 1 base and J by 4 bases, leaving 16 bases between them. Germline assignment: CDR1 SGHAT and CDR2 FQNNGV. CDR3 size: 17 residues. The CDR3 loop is CASSLGLEAGVNEKLFF. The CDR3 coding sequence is TGTGCCAGCAGCTTAGGGCTGGAGGCAGGGGTTAATGAAAAACTGTTTTTT.

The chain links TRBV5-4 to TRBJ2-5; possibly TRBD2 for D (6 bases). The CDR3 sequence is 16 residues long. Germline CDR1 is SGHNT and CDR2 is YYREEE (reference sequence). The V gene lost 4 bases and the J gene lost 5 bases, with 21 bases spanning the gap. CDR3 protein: CASSNPLRGIAETQYF. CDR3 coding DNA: TGTGCCAGCAGCAACCCCCTGCGGGGAATTGCGGAGACCCAGTACTTC.

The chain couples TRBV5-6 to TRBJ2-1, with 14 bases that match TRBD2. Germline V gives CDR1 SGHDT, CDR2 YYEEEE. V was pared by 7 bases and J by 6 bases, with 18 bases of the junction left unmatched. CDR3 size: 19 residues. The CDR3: CASHSRLGLAGVFGNEQFF. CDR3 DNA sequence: TGTGCCAGCCACTCTCGATTGGGACTAGCGGGAGTATTCGGCAATGAGCAGTTCTTC.

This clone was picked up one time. The CDR3 DNA is TGTGCCAGCAGCGCCGTTACTAGTAGTCCCGGGGAGCTGTTTTTT. The encoded protein is CASSAVTSSPGELFF. The chain is built from TRBV7-6 and TRBJ2-2; a possible D gene is TRBD2 (5 bases). V lost 5 bases and J lost 6, with 16 bases in between. The CDR3 spans 15 residues. From germline, CDR1 is SGHVS and CDR2 FNYEAQ.

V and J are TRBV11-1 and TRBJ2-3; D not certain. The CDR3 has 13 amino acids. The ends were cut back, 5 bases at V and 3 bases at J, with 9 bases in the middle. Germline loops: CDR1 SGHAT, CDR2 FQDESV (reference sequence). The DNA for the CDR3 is TGTGCCAGCAGCCCCCTCCTGACAGATACGCAGTATTTT. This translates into CASSPLLTDTQYF.

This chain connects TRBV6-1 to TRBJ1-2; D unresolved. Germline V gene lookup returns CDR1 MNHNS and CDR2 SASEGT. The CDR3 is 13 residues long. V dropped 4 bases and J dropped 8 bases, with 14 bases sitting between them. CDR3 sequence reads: CASSVEGAGGYTF. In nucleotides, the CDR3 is TGTGCCAGCAGTGTAGAGGGAGCGGGGGGCTACACCTTC.

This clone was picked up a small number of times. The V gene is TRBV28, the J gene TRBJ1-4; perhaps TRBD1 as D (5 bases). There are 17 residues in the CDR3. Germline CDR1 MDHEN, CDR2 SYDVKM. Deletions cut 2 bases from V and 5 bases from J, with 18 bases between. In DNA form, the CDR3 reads TGTGCCAGCAGTTTAAAGTTTTGGTACAGGCCCAATGAAAAACTGTTTTTT. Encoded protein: CASSLKFWYRPNEKLFF.

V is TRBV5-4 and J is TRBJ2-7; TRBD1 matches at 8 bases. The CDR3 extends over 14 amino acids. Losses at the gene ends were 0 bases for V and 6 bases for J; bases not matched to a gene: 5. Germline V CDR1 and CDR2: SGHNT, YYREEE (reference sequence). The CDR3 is CASSLVDRASEQYF. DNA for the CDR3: TGTGCCAGCAGCTTGGTGGACAGGGCATCCGAGCAGTACTTC. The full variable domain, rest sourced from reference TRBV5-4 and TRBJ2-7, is ETGVTQSPTHLIKTRGQQVTLRCSSQSGHNTVSWYQQALGQGPQFIFQYYREEENGRGNFPPRFSGLQFPNYSSELNVNALELDDSALYLCASSLVDRASEQYFGPGTRLTVT.

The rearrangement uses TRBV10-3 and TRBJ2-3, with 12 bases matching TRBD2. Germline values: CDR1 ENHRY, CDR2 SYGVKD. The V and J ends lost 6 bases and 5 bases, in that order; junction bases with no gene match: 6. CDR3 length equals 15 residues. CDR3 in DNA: TGTGCCATCAGGCCTAGCGGGAGGGCCTTAGATACGCAGTATTTT. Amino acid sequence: CAIRPSGRALDTQYF.

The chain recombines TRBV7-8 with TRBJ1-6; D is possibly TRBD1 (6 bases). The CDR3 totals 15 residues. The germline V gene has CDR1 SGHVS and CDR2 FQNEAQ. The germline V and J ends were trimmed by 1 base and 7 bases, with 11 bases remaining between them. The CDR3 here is CASSLVGGYNSPLHF. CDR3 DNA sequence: TGTGCCAGCAGCTTAGTAGGGGGTTACAATTCACCCCTCCACTTT.

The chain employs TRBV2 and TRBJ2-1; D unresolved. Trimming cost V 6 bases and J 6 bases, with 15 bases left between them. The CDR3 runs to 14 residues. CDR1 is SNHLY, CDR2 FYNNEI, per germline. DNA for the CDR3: TGTGCCAGCAGGGATCGATTGACAAGCAATGAGCAGTTCTTC. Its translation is CASRDRLTSNEQFF.

CDR3 region: CAISEQGTGYYGYTF. Written as DNA, the CDR3 is TGTGCCATCAGTGAGCAAGGGACAGGGTACTATGGCTACACCTTC. J is TRBJ1-2 and V is TRBV10-3; 9 bases agree with TRBD1. The CDR3 is 15 amino acids. Germline CDR1 and CDR2: ENHRY and SYGVKD. J gave up 3 bases and V 2 bases, and 4 bases lay outside the gene matches.

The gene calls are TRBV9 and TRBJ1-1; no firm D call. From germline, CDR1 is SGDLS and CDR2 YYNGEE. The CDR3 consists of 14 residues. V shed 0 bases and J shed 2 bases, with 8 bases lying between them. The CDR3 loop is CASSVVRANTEAFF. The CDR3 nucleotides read TGTGCCAGCAGCGTAGTGAGGGCCAACACTGAAGCTTTCTTT.

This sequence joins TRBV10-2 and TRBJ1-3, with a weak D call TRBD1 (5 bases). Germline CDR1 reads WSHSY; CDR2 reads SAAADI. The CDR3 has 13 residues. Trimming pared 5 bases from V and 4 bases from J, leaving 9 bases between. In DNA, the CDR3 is TGCGCCAGCAGTATAGGGGTCGGAAACACCATATATTTT. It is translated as CASSIGVGNTIYF.

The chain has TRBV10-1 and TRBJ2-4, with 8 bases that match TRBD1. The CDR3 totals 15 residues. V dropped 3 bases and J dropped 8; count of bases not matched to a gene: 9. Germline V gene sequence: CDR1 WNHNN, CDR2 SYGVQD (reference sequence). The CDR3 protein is CASSEYGTGGDIQYF. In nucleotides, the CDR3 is TGCGCCAGCAGTGAATACGGGACAGGTGGGGACATTCAGTACTTC.

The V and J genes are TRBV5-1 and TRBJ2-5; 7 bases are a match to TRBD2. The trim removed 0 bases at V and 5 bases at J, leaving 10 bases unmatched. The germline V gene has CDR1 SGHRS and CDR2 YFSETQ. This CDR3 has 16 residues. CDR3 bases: TGCGCCAGCAGCTTGGCTGGAGCGGGGTCGGTTGAGACCCAGTACTTC. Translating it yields CASSLAGAGSVETQYF.

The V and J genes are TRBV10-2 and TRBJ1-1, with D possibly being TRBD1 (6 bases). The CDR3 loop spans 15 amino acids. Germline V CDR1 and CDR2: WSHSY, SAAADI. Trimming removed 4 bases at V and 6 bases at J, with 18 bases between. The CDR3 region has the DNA TGCGCCAGCAGTGCCACGCAGGACAGAGGCGCTGAAGCTTTCTTT. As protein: CASSATQDRGAEAFF.

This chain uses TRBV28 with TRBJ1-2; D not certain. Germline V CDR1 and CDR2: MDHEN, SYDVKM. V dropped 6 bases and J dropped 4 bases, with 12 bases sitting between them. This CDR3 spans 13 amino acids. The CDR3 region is CASRPPWPYGYTF. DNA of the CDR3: TGTGCCAGCAGACCCCCCTGGCCCTATGGCTACACCTTC.

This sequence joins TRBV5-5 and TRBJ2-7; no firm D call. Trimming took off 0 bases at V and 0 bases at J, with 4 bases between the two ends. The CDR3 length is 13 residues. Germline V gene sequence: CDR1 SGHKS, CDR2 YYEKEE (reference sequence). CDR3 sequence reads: CASSLGSSYEQYF. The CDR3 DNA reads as TGTGCCAGCAGCTTGGGCAGCTCCTACGAGCAGTACTTC.

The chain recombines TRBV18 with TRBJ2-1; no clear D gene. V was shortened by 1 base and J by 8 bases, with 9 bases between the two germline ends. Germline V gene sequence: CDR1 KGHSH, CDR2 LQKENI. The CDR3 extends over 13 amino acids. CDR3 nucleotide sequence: TGTGCCAGCTCACCACTCCTCGAGGATGAGCAGTTCTTC. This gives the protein CASSPLLEDEQFF.

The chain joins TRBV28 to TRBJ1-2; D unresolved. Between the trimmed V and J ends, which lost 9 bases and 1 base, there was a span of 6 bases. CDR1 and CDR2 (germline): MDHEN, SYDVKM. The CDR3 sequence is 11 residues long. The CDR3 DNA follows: TGTGCCAGTCAGGTTAACTATGGCTACACCTTC. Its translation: CASQVNYGYTF.

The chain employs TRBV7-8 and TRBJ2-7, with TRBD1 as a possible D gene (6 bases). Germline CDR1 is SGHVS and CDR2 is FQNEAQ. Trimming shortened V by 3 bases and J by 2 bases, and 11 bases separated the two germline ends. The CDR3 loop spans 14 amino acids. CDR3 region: CASSFSDRPYEQYF. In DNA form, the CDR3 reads TGTGCCAGCAGCTTTTCTGACAGGCCCTACGAGCAGTACTTC.

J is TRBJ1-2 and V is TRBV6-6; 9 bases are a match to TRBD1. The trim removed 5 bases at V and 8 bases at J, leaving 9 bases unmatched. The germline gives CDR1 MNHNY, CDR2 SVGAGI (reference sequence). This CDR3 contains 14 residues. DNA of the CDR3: TGTGCCAGCAGTAGAGGCACGACAGGGGGAGGCTACACCTTC. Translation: CASSRGTTGGGYTF.

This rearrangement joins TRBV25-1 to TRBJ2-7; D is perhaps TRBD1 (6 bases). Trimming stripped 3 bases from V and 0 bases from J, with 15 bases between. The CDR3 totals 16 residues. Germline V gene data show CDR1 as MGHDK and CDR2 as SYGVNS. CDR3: CASSDSEGDNSYEQYF. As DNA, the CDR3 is TGTGCCAGCAGTGATTCGGAAGGGGACAACTCCTACGAGCAGTACTTC.